Listed here is a single T cell receptor (beta chain). The data were taken from a study of blood T cell repertoires in COVID-19. The method was immunoSEQ multiplex PCR; TCRdb's version includes in-frame clones alone and lacks a portion of them. Of about 62,000 clones listed, 75% to 90% are singletons. Germline CDR1 LGHNA, CDR2 YNFKEQ. The CDR3 is 16 residues long. Trimming left V 1 base short and J 11 bases short, with 21 bases between. This sequence was found in an older woman with COVID-19, enrolled during active disease. The genes are TRBV4-2 and TRBJ1-5; D is ambiguous. The sample consisted of peripheral blood. The CDR3 sequence: CASSQVRTAGIKAQHF. Here the CDR3 DNA reads TGTGCCAGCAGCCAAGTTCGGACCGCGGGGATCAAGGCCCAGCATTTT.